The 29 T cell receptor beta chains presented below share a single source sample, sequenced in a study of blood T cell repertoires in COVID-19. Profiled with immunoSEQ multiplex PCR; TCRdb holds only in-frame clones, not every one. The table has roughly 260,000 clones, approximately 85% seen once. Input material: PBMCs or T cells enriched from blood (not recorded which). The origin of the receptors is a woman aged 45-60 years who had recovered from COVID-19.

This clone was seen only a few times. The CDR3 DNA is TGTGCCAGCAGTCCAGTCCTCTCTGGGGCCAACGTCCTGACTTTC. It codes for CASSPVLSGANVLTF. The chain couples TRBV28 to TRBJ2-6; no definite D call. In germline, CDR1 is MDHEN, CDR2 SYDVKM. CDR3 length equals 15 residues. Deletions cut 5 bases from V and 0 bases from J, with 8 bases between.

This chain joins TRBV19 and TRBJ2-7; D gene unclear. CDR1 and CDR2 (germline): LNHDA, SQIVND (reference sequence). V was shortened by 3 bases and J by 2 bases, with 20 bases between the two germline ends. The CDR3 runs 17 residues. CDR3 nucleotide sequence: TGTGCCAGTAGTATCGGCGACTTCACGAAGTCGGCCTACGAGCAGTACTTC. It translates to CASSIGDFTKSAYEQYF. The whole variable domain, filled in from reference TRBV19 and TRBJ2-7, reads DGGITQSPKYLFRKEGQNVTLSCEQNLNHDAMYWYRQDPGQGLRLIYYSQIVNDFQKGDIAEGYSVSREKKESFPLTVTSAQKNPTAFYLCASSIGDFTKSAYEQYFGPGTRLTVT.

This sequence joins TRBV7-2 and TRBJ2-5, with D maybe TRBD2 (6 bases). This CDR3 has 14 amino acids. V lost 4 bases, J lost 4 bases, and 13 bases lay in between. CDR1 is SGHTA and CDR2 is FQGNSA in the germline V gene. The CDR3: CASSSGRRAETQYF. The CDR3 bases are TGTGCCAGCAGCTCCGGGAGAAGGGCAGAGACCCAGTACTTC.

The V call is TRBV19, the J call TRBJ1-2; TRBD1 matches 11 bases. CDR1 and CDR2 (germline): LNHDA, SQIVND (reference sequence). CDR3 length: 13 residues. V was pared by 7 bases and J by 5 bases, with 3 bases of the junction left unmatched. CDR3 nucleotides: TGTGCCAGTATGGGACAGGGGGGTTATGGCTACACCTTC. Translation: CASMGQGGYGYTF.

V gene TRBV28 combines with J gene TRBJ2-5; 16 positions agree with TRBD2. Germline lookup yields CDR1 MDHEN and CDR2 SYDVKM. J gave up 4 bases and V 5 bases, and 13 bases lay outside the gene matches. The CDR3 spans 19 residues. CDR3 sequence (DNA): TGTGCCAGCAGTCCCGGGACTAGCGGGAGGGCCCGGGATAGAGAGACCCAGTACTTC. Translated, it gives CASSPGTSGRARDRETQYF.

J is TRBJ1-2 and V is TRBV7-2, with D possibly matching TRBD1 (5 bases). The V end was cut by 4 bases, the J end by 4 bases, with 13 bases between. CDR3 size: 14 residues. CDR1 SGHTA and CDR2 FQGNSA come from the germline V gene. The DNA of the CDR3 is TGTGCCAGCAGCTCCCAGGGCGGTGGCTATGGCTACACCTTC. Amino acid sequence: CASSSQGGGYGYTF. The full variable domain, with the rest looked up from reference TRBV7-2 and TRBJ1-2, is GAGVSQSPSNKVTEKGKDVELRCDPISGHTALYWYRQSLGQGLEFLIYFQGNSAPDKSGLPSDRFSAERTGGSVSTLTIQRTQQEDSAVYLCASSSQGGGYGYTFGSGTRLTVV.

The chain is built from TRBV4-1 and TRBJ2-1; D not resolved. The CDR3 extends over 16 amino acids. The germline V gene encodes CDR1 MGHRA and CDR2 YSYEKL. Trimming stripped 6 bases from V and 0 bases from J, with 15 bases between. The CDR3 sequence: CASSRMKAFSYNEQFF. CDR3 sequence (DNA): TGCGCCAGCAGTCGAATGAAAGCGTTCTCCTACAATGAGCAGTTCTTC.

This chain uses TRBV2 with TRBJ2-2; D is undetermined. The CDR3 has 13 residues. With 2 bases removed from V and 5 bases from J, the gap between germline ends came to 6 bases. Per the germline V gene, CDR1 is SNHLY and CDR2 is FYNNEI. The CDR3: CASSEYRTGELFF. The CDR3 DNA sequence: TGTGCCAGCAGTGAATATCGGACCGGGGAGCTGTTTTTT.

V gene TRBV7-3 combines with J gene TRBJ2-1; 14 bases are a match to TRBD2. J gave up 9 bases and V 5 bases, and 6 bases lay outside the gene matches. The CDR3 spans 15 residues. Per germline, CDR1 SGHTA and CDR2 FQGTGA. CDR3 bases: TGTGCCAGCAGCCAGGGACTAGCGGGAGAGGGTGAGCAGTTCTTC. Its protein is CASSQGLAGEGEQFF.

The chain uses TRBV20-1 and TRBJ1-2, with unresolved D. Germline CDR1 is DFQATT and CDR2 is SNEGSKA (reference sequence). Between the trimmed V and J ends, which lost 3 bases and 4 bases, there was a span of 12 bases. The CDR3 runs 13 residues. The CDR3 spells CSASSGFGYGYTF. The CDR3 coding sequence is TGCAGTGCTAGTTCCGGTTTCGGCTATGGCTACACCTTC.

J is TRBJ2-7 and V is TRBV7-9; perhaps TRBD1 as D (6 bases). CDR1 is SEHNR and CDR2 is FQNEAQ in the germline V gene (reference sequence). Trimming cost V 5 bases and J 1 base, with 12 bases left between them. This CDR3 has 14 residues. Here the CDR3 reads CASSHRQESYEQYF. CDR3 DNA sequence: TGTGCCAGCAGCCACCGACAGGAATCCTACGAGCAGTACTTC.

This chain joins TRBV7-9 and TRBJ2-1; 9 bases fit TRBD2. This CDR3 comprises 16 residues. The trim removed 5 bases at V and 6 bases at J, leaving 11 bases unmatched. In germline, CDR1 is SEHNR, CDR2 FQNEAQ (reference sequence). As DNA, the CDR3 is TGTGCCAGCAGCCGAAATAGCGGGAGTATCGGCAATGAGCAGTTCTTC. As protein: CASSRNSGSIGNEQFF.

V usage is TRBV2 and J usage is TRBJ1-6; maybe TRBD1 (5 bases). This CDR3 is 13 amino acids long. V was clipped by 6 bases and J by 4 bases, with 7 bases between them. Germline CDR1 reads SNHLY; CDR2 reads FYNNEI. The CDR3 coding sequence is TGTGCCAGCAGCGGGACTTATAATTCACCCCTCCACTTT. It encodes CASSGTYNSPLHF.

CDR3 sequence: CASSQDLSSGSIEQYF. CDR3 in DNA: TGTGCCAGCAGCCAAGATCTGTCTAGCGGGAGTATAGAGCAGTACTTC. This chain uses TRBV3-1 (or the pseudogene TRBV3-2) with TRBJ2-7, with 10 bases identical to TRBD2. With V trimmed by 0 bases and J by 7 bases, 9 bases remained unmatched. The CDR3 is 16 amino acids. CDR1 and CDR2 (germline): LGHDT, YNNKEL (reference sequence).

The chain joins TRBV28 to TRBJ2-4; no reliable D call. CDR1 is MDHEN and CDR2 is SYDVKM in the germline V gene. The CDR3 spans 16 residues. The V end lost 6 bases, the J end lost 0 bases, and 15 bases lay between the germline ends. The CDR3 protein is CASSPPQILAKNIQYF. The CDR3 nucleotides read TGTGCCAGCAGCCCACCCCAGATTCTAGCCAAAAACATTCAGTACTTC.

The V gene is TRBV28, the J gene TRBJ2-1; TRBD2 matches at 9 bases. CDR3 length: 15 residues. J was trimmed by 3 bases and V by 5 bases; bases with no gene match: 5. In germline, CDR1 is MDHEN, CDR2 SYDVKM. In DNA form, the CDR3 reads TGTGCCAGCAGTCCCCCTAGCGGGAACTACAATGAGCAGTTCTTC. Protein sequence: CASSPPSGNYNEQFF.

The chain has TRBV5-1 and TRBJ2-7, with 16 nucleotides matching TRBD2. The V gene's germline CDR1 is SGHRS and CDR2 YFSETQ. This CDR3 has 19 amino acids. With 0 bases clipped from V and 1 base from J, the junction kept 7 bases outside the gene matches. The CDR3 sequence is CASSLGGLAGGRVSYEQYF. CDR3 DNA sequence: TGCGCCAGCAGCTTGGGGGGACTAGCGGGAGGGCGCGTTTCCTACGAGCAGTACTTC.

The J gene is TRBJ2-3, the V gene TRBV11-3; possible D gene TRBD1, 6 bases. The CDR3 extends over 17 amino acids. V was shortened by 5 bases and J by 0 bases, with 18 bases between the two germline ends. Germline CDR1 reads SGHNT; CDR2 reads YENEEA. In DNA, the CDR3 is TGTGCCAGCAGCGGCCGAACCGGGACAACAAGCACAGATACGCAGTATTTT. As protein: CASSGRTGTTSTDTQYF. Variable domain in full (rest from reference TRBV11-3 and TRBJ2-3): EAGVVQSPRYKIIEKKQPVAFWCNPISGHNTLYWYLQNLGQGPELLIRYENEEAVDDSQLPKDRFSAERLKGVDSTLKIQPAELGDSAVYLCASSGRTGTTSTDTQYFGPGTRLTVL.

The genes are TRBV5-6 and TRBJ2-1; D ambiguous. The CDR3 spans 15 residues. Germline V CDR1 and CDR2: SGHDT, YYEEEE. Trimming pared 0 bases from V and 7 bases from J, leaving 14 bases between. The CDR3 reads CASSLANEVVNEQFF. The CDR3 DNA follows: TGTGCCAGCAGCTTGGCCAACGAGGTGGTTAATGAGCAGTTCTTC.

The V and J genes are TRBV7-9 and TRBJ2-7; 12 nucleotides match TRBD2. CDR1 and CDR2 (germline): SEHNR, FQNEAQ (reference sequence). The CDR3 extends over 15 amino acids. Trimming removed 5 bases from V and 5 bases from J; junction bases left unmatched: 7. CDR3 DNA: TGTGCCAGCAGCCGGACTAGCGGGATGTCGGACGAGCAGTACTTC. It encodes CASSRTSGMSDEQYF.

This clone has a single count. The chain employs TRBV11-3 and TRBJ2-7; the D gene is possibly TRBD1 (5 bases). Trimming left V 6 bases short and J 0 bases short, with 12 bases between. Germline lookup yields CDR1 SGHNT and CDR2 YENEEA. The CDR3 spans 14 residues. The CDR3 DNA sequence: TGTGCCAGCAGTCAGGGCTCCGACTCCTACGAGCAGTACTTC. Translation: CASSQGSDSYEQYF.

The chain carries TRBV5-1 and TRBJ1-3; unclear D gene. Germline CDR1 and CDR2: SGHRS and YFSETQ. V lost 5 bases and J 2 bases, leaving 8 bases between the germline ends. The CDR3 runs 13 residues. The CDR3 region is CASRQDTGNTIYF. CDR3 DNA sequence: TGCGCCAGCAGGCAGGATACTGGAAACACCATATATTTT.

For the CDR3, the DNA is TGTGCCAGCAGCCCCACCCGACAGATAAGCTCCTACGAGCAGTACTTC. This gives the protein CASSPTRQISSYEQYF. The rearrangement links TRBV11-2 to TRBJ2-7, with D maybe TRBD1 (5 bases). V dropped 5 bases and J dropped 0 bases, with 17 bases sitting between them. There are 16 residues in the CDR3. CDR1 and CDR2 from the germline V gene are SGHAT and FQNNGV.

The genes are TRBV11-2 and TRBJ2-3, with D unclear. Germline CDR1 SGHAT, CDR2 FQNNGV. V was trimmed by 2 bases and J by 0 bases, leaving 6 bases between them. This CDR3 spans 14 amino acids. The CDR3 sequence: CASSLFGSTDTQYF. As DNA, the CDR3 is TGTGCCAGCAGCTTATTCGGTAGCACAGATACGCAGTATTTT. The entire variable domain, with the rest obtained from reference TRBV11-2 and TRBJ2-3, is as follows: EAGVAQSPRYKIIEKRQSVAFWCNPISGHATLYWYQQILGQGPKLLIQFQNNGVVDDSQLPKDRFSAERLKGVDSTLKIQPAKLEDSAVYLCASSLFGSTDTQYFGPGTRLTVL.

CDR3 sequence reads: CASSLGLRLEQYF. The CDR3 region has the DNA TGTGCCAGCAGTCTCGGACTGCGCCTCGAGCAGTACTTC. The rearrangement uses TRBV2 and TRBJ2-7; maybe TRBD2 (5 bases). This CDR3 comprises 13 residues. Germline CDR1 is SNHLY and CDR2 is FYNNEI. Trimming shortened V by 5 bases and J by 6 bases, and 14 bases separated the two germline ends.

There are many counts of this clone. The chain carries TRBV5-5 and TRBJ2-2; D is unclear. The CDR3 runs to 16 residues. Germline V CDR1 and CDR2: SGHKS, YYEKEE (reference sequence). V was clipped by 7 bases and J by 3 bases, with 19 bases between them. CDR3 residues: CASSVAPNRDTGELFF. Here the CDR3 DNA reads TGTGCCAGCTCTGTGGCGCCGAACCGGGACACCGGGGAGCTGTTTTTT.

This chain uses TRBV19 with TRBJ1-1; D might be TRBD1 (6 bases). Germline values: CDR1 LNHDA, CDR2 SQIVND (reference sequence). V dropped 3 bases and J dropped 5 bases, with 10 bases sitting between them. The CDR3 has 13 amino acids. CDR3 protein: CASSIAGETEAFF. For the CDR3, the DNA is TGTGCCAGTAGTATCGCAGGGGAGACTGAAGCTTTCTTT. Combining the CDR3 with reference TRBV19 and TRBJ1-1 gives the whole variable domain DGGITQSPKYLFRKEGQNVTLSCEQNLNHDAMYWYRQDPGQGLRLIYYSQIVNDFQKGDIAEGYSVSREKKESFPLTVTSAQKNPTAFYLCASSIAGETEAFFGQGTRLTVV.

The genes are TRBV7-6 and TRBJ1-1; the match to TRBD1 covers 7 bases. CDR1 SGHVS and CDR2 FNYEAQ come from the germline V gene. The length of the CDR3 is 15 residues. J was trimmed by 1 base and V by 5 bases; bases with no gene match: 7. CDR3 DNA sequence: TGTGCCAGCAGCCCCTTACAGGGGAGGAACACTGAAGCTTTCTTT. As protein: CASSPLQGRNTEAFF.

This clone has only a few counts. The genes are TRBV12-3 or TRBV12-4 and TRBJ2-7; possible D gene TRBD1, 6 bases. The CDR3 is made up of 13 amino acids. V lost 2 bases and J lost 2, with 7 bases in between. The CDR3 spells CASSLQGPYEQYF. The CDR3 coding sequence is TGTGCCAGCAGTTTACAGGGGCCCTACGAGCAGTACTTC.